The clone carrying this TCR beta chain was seen at least ten times. As yet, its antigen is unknown. Quantitative 5'-RACE with molecular barcodes generated TCR beta libraries. TCRdb analysed the 5' RACE reads with MiXCR anew, one entry per CDR3 protein. The sample has about 540,000 distinct CDR3 sequences; 10% to 15% are singletons. The data stem from a study of CD8 T cells in ankylosing spondylitis. Findings and caveats of the study: The study looked at matched synovial fluid samples from ankylosing spondylitis patients. Disease-linked clones were reported to be significantly enriched there. Certain motif variants had earlier appeared in reactive arthritis synovial fluid and blood. Under 10 highly homologous variants formed a TCR beta motif that appeared characteristic of ankylosing spondylitis blood.

Trimming stripped 1 base from V and 3 bases from J, with 13 bases between. The germline V gene has CDR1 LGHNA and CDR2 YNFKEQ. CDR3 length equals 15 residues. V gene TRBV4-2 combines with J gene TRBJ2-7; the D is unclear. The sequence derives from a male donor with ankylosing spondylitis. The material sequenced was blood, either unsorted or a sorted T cell fraction (not recorded which). The CDR3 sequence: CASSQVKGSDYEQYF. In DNA form, the CDR3 reads TGTGCCAGCAGCCAAGTGAAGGGATCAGACTACGAGCAGTACTTC.